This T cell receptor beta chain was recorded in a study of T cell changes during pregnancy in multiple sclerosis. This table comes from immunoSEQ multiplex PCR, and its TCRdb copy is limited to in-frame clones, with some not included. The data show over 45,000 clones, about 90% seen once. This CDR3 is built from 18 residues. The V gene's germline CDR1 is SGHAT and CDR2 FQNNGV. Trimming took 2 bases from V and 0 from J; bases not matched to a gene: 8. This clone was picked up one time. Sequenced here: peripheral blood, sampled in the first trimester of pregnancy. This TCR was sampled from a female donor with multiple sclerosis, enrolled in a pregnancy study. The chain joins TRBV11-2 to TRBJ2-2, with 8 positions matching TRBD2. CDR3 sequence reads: CASSLRGTGLANTGELFF. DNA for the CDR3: TGTGCCAGCAGCTTAAGGGGTACGGGACTAGCGAACACCGGGGAGCTGTTTTTT. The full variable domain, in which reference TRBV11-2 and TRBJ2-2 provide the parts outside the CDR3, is EAGVAQSPRYKIIEKRQSVAFWCNPISGHATLYWYQQILGQGPKLLIQFQNNGVVDDSQLPKDRFSAERLKGVDSTLKIQPAKLEDSAVYLCASSLRGTGLANTGELFFGEGSRLTVL.